The clone carrying this TCR beta chain was seen a handful of times. This CDR3 has 13 residues. With 0 bases removed from V and 6 bases from J, the gap between germline ends came to 10 bases. Germline CDR1 is SGDLS and CDR2 is YYNGEE. RNA transcripts gave rise to amplified TCR beta CDR3 regions. HTBI primers were employed in a first-round RT-PCR of the TCR CDR3. A single record per CDR3 protein comes from TCRdb applying MiXCR to the multiplex PCR reads. The sample holds fewer than 450,000 distinct CDR3 sequences; roughly 20% are singletons and the top ten take 40%. The sample originates from a study of T cells in Graves' hyperthyroidism and ophthalmopathy. A NOSPECS grade of at least 4, a Clinical Activity Score of at least 3 and duration under 3 months were recorded in ophthalmopathy patients.

The receptor comes from a young man with Graves' ophthalmopathy. V is TRBV9 and J is TRBJ2-7, with D maybe TRBD2 (5 bases). Sequencing input: blood. CDR3 sequence (DNA): TGTGCCAGCAGCGTAGCTGAGCGGAGCGAGCAGTACTTC. It specifies CASSVAERSEQYF.